The rows below give T cell receptor beta chains drawn from one sample of a study of blood T cell repertoires in COVID-19. Sequenced by immunoSEQ multiplex PCR; TCRdb stores in-frame clones only, minus some. The sample includes some 79,000 clones, 80% to 90% of them seen just once. The sequencing sample was made of peripheral blood. The source is a man aged 65 to 85 with active or convalescent COVID-19. Both conserved end residues are part of each CDR3. A D gene is named only where the DNA matches it firmly.

V gene	D gene	J gene	CDR3 protein	CDR3 DNA
TRBV6-5	NA	TRBJ1-1	CASSYAPRSTEAFF	TGTGCCAGCAGTTATGCCCCGCGGTCAACTGAAGCTTTCTTT
TRBV15	NA	TRBJ1-5	CATSRDGGGNQPQHF	TGTGCCACCAGCAGAGATGGTGGAGGGAATCAGCCCCAGCATTTT
TRBV18	NA	TRBJ2-5	CASSPLQNQETQYF	TGTGCCAGCTCACCACTACAGAACCAAGAGACCCAGTACTTC
TRBV30	NA	TRBJ2-1	CAWSGTRDSRDEQFF	TGTGCCTGGAGTGGCACTAGGGACTCCCGCGATGAGCAGTTCTTC
TRBV4-1	TRBD2	TRBJ2-5	CASSQAVLAGVTYKETQYF	TGCGCCAGCAGCCAAGCCGTCCTAGCGGGAGTGACGTACAAGGAGACCCAGTACTTC
TRBV14	TRBD2	TRBJ2-1	CASGRAINEQFF	TGTGCCAGCGGGAGGGCTATTAATGAGCAGTTCTTC
TRBV4-1	NA	TRBJ1-3	CASSQDRTSPGNTIYF	TGCGCCAGCAGCCAAGATAGGACTAGCCCTGGAAACACCATATATTTT
TRBV30	NA	TRBJ1-1	CAWRRGSNTEAFF	TGTGCCTGGAGAAGGGGCTCGAACACTGAAGCTTTCTTT
TRBV27	TRBD2	TRBJ2-7	CASSSSPGLAGYEQYF	TGTGCCAGCAGTTCGTCGCCGGGACTAGCGGGCTACGAGCAGTACTTC
TRBV30	TRBD2	TRBJ2-1	CAWSVLRTSGRQYNEQFF	TGTGCCTGGAGTGTACTGAGGACTAGCGGGAGGCAGTACAATGAGCAGTTCTTC
TRBV2	NA	TRBJ1-1	CASSKQGGSTEAFF	TGTGCCAGCAGTAAACAGGGCGGGAGCACTGAAGCTTTCTTT
TRBV6-4	NA	TRBJ2-3	CASSQGNEADTQYF	TGTGCCAGCAGTCAGGGAAATGAGGCAGATACGCAGTATTTT
TRBV11-2	TRBD1	TRBJ1-1	CASSLQGLNTEAFF	TGTGCCAGCAGCCTACAGGGGCTGAACACTGAAGCTTTCTTT
TRBV27	NA	TRBJ1-2	CASKAGPSHGYTF	TGTGCCAGCAAGGCGGGCCCAAGCCATGGCTACACCTTC
TRBV7-2	NA	TRBJ1-2	CASSSSRANYGYTF	TGTGCCAGCAGCTCCTCCCGCGCCAACTATGGCTACACCTTC
TRBV5-6	NA	TRBJ1-4	CASSLHRVEKLFF	TGTGCCAGCAGCTTACACAGGGTCGAAAAACTGTTTTTT
TRBV10-3	NA	TRBJ1-1	CAITSGEAGSTEAFF	TGTGCCATCACCAGTGGGGAGGCGGGGAGCACTGAAGCTTTCTTT
TRBV10-3	TRBD2	TRBJ2-3	CAISPTSRTDTQYF	TGTGCCATCAGTCCGACTAGCAGGACAGATACGCAGTATTTT
TRBV19	NA	TRBJ1-5	CASSIPQGRNQPQHF	TGTGCCAGTAGTATCCCCCAAGGGAGAAATCAGCCCCAGCATTTT